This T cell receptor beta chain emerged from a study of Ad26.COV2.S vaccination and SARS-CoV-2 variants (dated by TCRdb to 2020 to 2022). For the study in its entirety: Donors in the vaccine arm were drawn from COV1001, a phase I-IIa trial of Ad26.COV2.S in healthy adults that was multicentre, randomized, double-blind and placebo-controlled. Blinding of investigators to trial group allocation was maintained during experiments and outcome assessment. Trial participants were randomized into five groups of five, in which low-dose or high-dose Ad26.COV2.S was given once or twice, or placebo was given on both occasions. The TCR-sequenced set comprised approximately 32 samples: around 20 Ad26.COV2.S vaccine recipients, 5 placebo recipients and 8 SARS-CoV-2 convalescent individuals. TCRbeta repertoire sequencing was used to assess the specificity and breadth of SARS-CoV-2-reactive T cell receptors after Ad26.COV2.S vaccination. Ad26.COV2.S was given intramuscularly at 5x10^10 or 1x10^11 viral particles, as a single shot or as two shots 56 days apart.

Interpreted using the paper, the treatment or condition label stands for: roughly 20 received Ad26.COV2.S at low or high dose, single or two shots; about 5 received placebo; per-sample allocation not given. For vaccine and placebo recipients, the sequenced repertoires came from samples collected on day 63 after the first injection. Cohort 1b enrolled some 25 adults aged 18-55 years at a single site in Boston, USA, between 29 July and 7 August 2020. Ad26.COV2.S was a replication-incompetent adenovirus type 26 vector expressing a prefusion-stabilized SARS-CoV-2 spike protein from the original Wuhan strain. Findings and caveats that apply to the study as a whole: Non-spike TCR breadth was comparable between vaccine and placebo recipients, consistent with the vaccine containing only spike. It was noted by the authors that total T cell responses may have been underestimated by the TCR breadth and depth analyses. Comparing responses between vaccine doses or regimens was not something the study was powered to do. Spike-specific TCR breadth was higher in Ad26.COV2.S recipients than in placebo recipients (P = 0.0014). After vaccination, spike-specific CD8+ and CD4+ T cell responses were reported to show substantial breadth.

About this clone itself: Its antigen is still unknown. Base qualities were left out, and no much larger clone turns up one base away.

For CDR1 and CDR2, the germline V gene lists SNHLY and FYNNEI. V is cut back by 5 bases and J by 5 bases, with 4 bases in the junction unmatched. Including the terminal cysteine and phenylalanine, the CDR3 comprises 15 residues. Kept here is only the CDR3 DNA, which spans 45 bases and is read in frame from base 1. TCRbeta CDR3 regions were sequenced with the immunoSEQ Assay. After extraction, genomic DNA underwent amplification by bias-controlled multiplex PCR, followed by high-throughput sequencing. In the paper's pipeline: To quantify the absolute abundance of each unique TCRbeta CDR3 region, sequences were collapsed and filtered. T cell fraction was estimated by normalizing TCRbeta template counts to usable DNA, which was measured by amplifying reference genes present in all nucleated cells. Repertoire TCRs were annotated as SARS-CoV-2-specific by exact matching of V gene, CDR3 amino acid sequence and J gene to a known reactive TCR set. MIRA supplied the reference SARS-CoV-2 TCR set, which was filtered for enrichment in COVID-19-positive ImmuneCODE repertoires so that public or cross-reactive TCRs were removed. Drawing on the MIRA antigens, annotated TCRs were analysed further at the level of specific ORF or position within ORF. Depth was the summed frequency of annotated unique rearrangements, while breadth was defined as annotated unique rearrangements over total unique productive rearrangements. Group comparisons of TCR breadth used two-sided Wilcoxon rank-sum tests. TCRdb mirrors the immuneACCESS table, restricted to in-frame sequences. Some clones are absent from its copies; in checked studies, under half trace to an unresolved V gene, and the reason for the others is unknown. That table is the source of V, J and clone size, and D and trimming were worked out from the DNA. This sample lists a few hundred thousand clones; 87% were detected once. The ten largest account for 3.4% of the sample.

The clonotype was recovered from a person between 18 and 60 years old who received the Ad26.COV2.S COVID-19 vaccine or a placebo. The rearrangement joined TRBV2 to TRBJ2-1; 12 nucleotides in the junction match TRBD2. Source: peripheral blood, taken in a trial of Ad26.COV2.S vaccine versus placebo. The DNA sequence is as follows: TGTGCCAGCAGTTCAACTAGCGGGGGGAACAATGAGCAGTTCTTC. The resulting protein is CASSSTSGGNNEQFF. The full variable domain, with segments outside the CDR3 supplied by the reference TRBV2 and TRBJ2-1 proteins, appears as EPEVTQTPSHQVTQMGQEVILRCVPISNHLYFYWYRQILGQKVEFLVSFYNNEISEKSEIFDDQFSVERPDGSNFTLKIRSTKLEDSAMYFCASSSTSGGNNEQFFGPGTRLTVL.